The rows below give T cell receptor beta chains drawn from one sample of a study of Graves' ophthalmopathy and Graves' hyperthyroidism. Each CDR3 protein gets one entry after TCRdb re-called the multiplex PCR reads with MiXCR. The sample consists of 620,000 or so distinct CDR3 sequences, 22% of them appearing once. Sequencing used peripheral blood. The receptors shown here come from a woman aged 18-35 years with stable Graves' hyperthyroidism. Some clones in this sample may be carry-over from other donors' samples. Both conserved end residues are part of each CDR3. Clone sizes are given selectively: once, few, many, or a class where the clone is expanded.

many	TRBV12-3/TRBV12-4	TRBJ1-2	CASSLGSLAGYTF
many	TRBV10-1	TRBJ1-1	CASSVGIGKNTEAFF
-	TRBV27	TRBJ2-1	CASSTWTDEQFF
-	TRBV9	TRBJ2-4	CASSVEAQQNIQYF
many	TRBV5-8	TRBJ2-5	CASSSGSLETQYF
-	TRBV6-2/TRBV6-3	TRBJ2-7	CASSWDRVREQYF
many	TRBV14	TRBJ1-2	CASSQNRANYGYTF
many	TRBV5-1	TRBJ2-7	CASSQIGTSGLGSYEQYF
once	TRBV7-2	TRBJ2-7	CASSKGGAAYEQYF
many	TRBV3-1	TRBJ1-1	CASSQTYTEAFF
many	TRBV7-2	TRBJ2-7	CASSLRRLGGPYEQYF
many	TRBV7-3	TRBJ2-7	CASSLQGSHEQYF
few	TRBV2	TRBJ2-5	CASSSGTARTQYF
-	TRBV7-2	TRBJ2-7	CASSNGPQQYF
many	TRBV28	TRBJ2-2	CASSLRRALFTGELFF
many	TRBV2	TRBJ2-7	CAQKGGAWSDEQYF
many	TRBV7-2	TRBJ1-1	CASSFRYQNSPLDGFF
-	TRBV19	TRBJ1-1	CASRGQGTPNTEAFF
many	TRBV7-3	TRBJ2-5	CASSPQQGETQYF
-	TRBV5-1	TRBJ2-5	CASSLIPSAQETQYF
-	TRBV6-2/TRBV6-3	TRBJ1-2	CASRLGPQIYYGYTF
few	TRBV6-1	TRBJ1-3	CASSPRQLPSGNTIYF
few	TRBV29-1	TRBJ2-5	CSVTTGGPGETQYF
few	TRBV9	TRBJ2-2	CASSVDGLDTGELFF
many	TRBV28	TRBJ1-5	CASRRAGPGPYQPQHF
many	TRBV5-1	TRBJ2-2	CASSATGGSGELFF
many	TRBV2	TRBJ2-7	CASVPGVTRAYEQYF
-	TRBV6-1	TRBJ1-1	CASSELDVEAFF
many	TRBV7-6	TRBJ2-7	CASSLFGTGSYEQYF
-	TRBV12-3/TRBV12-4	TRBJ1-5	CASSLEGMENQPQHF
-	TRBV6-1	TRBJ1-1	CASSRDILVAEAFF
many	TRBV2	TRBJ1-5	CASSDTAQPQHF
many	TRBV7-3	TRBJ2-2	CASSLQAGGPGTGELFF
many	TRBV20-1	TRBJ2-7	CSARSLQSTYEQYF
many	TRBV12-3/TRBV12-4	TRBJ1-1	CASSFSLENEAFF
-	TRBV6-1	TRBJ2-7	CASTFAPSGGAGEQYF
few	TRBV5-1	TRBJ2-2	CASSFFRDTGELFF
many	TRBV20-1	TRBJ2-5	CSARARMGETQYF
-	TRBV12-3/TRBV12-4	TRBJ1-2	CASSLDEGLVGGYTF
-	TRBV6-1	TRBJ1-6	CASHLRAGQGGSPLHF
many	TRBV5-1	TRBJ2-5	CASSYRRGQETQYF
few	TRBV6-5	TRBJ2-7	CASSYSMGGGIPNEQYF
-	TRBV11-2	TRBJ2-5	CASSSFAGAAQETQYF
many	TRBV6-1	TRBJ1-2	CASSVDLDYGYTF
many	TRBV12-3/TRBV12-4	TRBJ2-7	CASSPPLNFYEQYF
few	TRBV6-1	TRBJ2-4	CVSSEVSSGGVWNIQYF
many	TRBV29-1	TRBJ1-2	CSVEDGTGGEGGYTF
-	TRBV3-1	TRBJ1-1	CASSQGYGGDQEAFF
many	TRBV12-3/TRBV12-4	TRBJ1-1	CASSLGQGEYTEAFF
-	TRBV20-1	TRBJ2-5	CSARDSGGTQYF
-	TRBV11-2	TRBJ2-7	CASSLGGRTGYEQYF
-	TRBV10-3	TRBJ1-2	CAISEGNPGPGNGYTF
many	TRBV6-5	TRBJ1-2	CASIEQGDYGYTF
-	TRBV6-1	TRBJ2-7	CASTGLAGGYEQYF
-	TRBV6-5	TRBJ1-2	CASSYSTGEAYGYTF
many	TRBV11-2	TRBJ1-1	CASRLGGGTEAFF
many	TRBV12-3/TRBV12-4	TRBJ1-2	CASSPRSRDYDGYTF
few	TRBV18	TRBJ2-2	CASSPGLAGAPNTGELFF